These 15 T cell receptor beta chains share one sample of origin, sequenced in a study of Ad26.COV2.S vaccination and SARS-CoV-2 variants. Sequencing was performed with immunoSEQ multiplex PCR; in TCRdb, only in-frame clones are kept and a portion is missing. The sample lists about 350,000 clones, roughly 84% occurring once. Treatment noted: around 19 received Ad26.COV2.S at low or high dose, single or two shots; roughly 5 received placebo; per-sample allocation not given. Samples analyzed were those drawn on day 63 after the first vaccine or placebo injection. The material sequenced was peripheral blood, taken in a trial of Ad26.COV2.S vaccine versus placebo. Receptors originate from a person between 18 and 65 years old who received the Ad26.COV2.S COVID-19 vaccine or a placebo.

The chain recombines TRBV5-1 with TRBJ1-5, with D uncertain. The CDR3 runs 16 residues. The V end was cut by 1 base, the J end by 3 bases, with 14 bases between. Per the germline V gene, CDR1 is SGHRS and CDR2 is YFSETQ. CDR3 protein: CASSLSPLISNQPQHF. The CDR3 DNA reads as TGCGCCAGCAGCTTGTCACCTTTAATATCCAATCAGCCCCAGCATTTT.

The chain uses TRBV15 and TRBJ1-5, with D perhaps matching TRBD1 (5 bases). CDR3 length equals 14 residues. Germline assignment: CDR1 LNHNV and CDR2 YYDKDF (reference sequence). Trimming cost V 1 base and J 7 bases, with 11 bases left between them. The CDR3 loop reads CATSRGGSGQPQHF. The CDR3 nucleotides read TGTGCCACCAGCAGAGGGGGCTCGGGACAGCCCCAGCATTTT.

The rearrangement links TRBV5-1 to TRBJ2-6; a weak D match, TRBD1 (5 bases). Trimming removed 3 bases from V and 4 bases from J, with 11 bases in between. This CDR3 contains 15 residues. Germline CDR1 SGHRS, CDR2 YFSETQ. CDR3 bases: TGCGCCAGCAGCTCCAGGGTTCCAGGGGCCAACGTCCTGACTTTC. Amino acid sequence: CASSSRVPGANVLTF.

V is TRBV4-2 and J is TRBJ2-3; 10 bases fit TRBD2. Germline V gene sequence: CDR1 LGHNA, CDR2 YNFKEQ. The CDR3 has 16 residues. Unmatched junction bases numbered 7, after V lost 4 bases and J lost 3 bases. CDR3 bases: TGTGCCAGCAGCCTTCGACTAGCGGGTGAAACAGATACGCAGTATTTT. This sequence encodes CASSLRLAGETDTQYF.

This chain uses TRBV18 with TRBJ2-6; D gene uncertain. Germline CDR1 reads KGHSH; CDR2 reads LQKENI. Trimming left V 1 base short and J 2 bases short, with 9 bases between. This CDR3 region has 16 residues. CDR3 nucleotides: TGTGCCAGCTCACCACTTAGGGCCGCTGGGGCCAACGTCCTGACTTTC. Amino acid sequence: CASSPLRAAGANVLTF.

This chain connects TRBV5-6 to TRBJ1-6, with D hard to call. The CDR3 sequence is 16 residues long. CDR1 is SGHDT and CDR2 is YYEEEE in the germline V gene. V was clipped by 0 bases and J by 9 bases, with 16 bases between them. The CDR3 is CASSLAISSQPSPLHF. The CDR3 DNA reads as TGTGCCAGCAGCTTGGCAATTTCCAGCCAGCCTTCACCCCTCCACTTT.

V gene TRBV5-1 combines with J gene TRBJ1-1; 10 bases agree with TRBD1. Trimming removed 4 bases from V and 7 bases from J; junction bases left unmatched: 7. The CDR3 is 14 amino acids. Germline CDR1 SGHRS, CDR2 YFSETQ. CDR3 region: CASSKGQGMDEAFF. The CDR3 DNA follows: TGCGCCAGCAGCAAGGGACAGGGGATGGATGAAGCTTTCTTT.

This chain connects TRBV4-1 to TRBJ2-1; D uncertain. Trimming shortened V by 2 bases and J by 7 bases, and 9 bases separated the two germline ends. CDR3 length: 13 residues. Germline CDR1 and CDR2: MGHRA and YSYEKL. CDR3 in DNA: TGCGCCAGCAGCCAAACAGCCCAAAATGAGCAGTTCTTC. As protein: CASSQTAQNEQFF.

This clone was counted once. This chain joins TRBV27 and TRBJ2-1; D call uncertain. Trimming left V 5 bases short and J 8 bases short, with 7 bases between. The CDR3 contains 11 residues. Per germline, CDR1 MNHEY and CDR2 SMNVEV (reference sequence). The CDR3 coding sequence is TGTGCCAGCAGTAGGAATGATGAGCAGTTCTTC. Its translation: CASSRNDEQFF.

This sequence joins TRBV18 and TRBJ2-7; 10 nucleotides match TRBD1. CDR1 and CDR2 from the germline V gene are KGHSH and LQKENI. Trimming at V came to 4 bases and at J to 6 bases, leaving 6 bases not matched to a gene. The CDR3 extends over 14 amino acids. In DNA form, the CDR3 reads TGTGCCAGCTCACGGGGACAGGGGTTCTCCGAGCAGTACTTC. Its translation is CASSRGQGFSEQYF.

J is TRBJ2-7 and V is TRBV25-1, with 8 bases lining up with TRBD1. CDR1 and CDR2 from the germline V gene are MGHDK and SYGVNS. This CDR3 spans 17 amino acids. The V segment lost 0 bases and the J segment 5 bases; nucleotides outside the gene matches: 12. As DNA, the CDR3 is TGTGCCAGCAGTGAATATAAGCAGGGGGCTTCGGCTGACGAGCAGTACTTC. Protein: CASSEYKQGASADEQYF.

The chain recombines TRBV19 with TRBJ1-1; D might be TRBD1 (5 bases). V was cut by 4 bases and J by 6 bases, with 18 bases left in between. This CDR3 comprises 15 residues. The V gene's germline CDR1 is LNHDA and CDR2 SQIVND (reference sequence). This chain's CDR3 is CASSNDLDWGAEAFF. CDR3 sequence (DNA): TGTGCCAGTAGTAACGACTTGGATTGGGGGGCTGAAGCTTTCTTT.

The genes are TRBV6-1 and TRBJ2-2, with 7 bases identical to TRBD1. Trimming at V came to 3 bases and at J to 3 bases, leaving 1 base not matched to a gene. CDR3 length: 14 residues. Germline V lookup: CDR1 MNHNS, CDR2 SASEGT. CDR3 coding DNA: TGTGCCAGCAGTGATGGACAGGACACCGGGGAGCTGTTTTTT. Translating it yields CASSDGQDTGELFF.

CDR3 coding DNA: TGCGCCAGCAGTCGAATAGGGCAGGGGGCCGGGGAGCTGTTTTTT. It yields the protein CASSRIGQGAGELFF. V and J are TRBV4-1 and TRBJ2-2, with 7 bases fitting TRBD1. Unmatched junction bases numbered 10, after V lost 6 bases and J lost 6 bases. The CDR3 contains 15 residues. Germline CDR1 MGHRA, CDR2 YSYEKL.

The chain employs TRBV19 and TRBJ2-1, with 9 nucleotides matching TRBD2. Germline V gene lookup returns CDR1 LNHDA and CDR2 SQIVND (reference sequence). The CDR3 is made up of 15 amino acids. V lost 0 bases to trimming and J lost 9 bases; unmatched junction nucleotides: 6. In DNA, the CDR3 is TGTGCCAGTAGTATAGACGCGGGGGGGTATTCTGAGCAGTTCTTC. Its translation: CASSIDAGGYSEQFF. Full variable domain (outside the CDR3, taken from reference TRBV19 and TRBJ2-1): DGGITQSPKYLFRKEGQNVTLSCEQNLNHDAMYWYRQDPGQGLRLIYYSQIVNDFQKGDIAEGYSVSREKKESFPLTVTSAQKNPTAFYLCASSIDAGGYSEQFFGPGTRLTVL.